A selection of T cell receptor beta chains follows, all from one sample in a study of cytomegalovirus exposure and HLA in healthy donors. Sequencing was performed with immunoSEQ multiplex PCR; in TCRdb, only in-frame clones are kept and a portion is missing. The sample holds around 150,000 clones, around 59% seen once. Sequencing used PBMCs. These TCRs come from a male donor in good health and CMV-seronegative. Each CDR3 is given with its conserved first and last residue.

TRBV5-4	TRBJ1-1	CASSLAGQGTTEAFF
TRBV6-1	TRBJ2-3	CASSERVGYGTDTQYF
TRBV6-5	TRBJ1-2	CASSYDSTGGYGYTF
TRBV18	TRBJ2-7	CASSPPLAMEEQYF
TRBV19	TRBJ1-6	CASRAGRRNNSPLHF
TRBV2	TRBJ1-1	CASSGQGNTEAFF
TRBV29-1	TRBJ2-7	CSVQDNYEQYF
TRBV7-2	TRBJ1-5	CASSIGQNQPQHF
TRBV19	TRBJ2-5	CASSTPASGGALETQYF
TRBV5-1	TRBJ2-5	CASSLGASETQYF
TRBV4-3	TRBJ1-4	CASSGKLGLNQRREKLFF
TRBV7-9	TRBJ1-4	CASNGRGNEKLFF
TRBV5-4	TRBJ1-1	CASSGPPGMNTEAFF
TRBV19	TRBJ1-1	CASSMVGDTEAFF
TRBV30	TRBJ1-2	CAWGPYRQGYGYTF
TRBV7-2	TRBJ2-7	CASSLPSVYEQYF
TRBV7-2	TRBJ1-1	CASSLAMAGGSEAFF
TRBV11-2	TRBJ2-1	CASSLQIAGGVQFF
TRBV7-8	TRBJ1-1	CASSPAGGWKAFF
TRBV27	TRBJ1-1	CASSFQGRTEAFF
TRBV5-1	TRBJ2-7	CASSLLADYEQYF
TRBV6-6	TRBJ2-2	CASTHGSIGELFF
TRBV7-3	TRBJ2-3	CASSSSVSTDTQYF
TRBV28	TRBJ1-1	CASSLPGPSGAFF
TRBV2	TRBJ2-7	CASSEAGTGKKGQYF
TRBV14	.	CASSQLFGTEEDYEQYF
TRBV10-3	TRBJ2-3	CAISSAGGPSDTQYF
TRBV27	TRBJ1-6	CASSPGTGDNSPLHF
TRBV18	TRBJ1-5	CASSGGNSNQPQHF
TRBV6-5	TRBJ1-4	CASSPGTGFEKLFF
TRBV18	TRBJ2-7	CASSPPSGQGVYEQYF
TRBV6-6	TRBJ1-4	CASSITGTNEKLFF
TRBV18	TRBJ2-7	CASSTPDSYEQYF
TRBV5-4	TRBJ2-7	CASSSTGGRTYEQYF
TRBV7-6	TRBJ2-7	CASSLAREPSYEQYF
TRBV5-6	TRBJ2-7	CASSPQGFHEQYF
TRBV6-1	TRBJ2-3	CASGQGADTQYF
TRBV18	TRBJ1-1	CASSPPYSKNTEAFF
TRBV30	TRBJ2-1	CASTGGASLNGQFF
TRBV7-2	TRBJ1-1	CASSSWQGWTEAFF
TRBV25-1	TRBJ1-1	CASSDRGTTEAFF
TRBV10-3	TRBJ2-1	CAISDFRTSGPNYNEQFF
TRBV28	TRBJ2-7	CASKGALYEQYF
TRBV13	TRBJ1-6	CASSLDRESPLHF
TRBV29-1	TRBJ2-7	CSVVGTRIPSYEQYF
TRBV5-6	TRBJ2-3	CASSLGQGWADTQYF
TRBV27	TRBJ2-5	CASSHGTDQETQYF
TRBV15	TRBJ1-2	CATSRYPDSYGYTF
TRBV6-5	TRBJ2-1	CASTQGNEQFF
TRBV29-1	TRBJ1-1	CSTEEAMNTEAFF
TRBV7-9	TRBJ1-4	CASSLVPGDFAF